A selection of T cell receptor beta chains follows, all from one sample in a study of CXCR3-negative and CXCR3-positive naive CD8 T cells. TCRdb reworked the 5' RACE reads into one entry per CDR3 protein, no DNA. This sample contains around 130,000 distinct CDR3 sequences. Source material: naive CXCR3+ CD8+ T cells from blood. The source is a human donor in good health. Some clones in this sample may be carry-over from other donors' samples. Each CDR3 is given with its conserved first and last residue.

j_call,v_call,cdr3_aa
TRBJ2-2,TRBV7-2,CASSFFRQDGELFF
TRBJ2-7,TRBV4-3,CASSQVRGYEQYF
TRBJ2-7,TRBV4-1,CASSQEFTGDLYLEQYF
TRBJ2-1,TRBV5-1,CASSSSGPPYNEQFF
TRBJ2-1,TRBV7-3,CASSLEVASGYNEQFF
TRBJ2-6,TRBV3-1,CASSPPWGDSGANVLTF
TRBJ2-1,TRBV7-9,CASTLAGVGNEQFF
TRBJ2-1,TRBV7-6,CASSLEGTVDNEQFF
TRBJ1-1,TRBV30,CAWSVWGGTEAFF
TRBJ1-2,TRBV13,CASSQTGDGYTF
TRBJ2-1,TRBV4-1,CASSQEDTSSYNEQFF
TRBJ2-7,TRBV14,CASSQAGQGTMGEQYF
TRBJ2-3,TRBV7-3,CASSSGQGADTQYF
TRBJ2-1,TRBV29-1,CSVEDIGGSSYNEQFF
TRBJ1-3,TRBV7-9,CASSPAATSGNTIYF
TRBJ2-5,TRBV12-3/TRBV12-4,CASSPPLQETQYF
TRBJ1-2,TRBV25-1,CASTPDRVGHGYTF
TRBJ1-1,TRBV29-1,CSVTPWGTEAFF
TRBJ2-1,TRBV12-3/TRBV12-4,CASRNPGGEQFF
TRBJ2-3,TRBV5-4,CASSLGLGSTDTQYF
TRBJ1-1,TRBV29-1,CSVEDQAGLVVQAFF
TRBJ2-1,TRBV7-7,CASSLMKYSYNEQFF
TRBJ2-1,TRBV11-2,CASSPRGLANSNEQFF
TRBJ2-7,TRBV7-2,CASSLSPGTHTYEQYF
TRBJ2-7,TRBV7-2,CASSLVGSSYEQYF
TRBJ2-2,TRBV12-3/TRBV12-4,CASSRGVRLAGAITGELFF
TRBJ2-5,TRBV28,CASSRRGQETQYF
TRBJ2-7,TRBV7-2,CASSSRGATTYEQYF
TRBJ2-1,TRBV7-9,CASSLGVNEQFF
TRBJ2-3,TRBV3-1,CASSQMAGEEDTQYF
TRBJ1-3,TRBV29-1,CSVEEPNTGSGNTIYF
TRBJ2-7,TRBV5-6,CASSLAGTDYEQYF
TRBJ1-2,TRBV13,CASSTGQAPGNYGYTF
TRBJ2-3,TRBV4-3,CASSQLGISGDTQYF
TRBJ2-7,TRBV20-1,CSPTDYSYEQYF
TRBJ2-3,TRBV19,CASSISIAGGLTDTQYF
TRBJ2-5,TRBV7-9,CASSFWGTQETQYF
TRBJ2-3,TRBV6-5,CASSYDDTQYF
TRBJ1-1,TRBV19,CASSIVGTGSANTEAFF
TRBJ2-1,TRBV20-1,CSAPQGLADYNEQFF
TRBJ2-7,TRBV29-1,CSVVVRAYEQYF
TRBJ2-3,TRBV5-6,CASSFSPPPGGADTQYF